The clone carrying this TCR beta chain was observed a few times. The target antigen is unknown. The length of the CDR3 is 12 residues. The germline CDR1 and CDR2 sequences are ENHRY and SYGVKD. The V and J ends lost 2 bases and 8 bases respectively, with 9 bases between them. The source of the sample is a study of CD8 T cells in ankylosing spondylitis. Study-level findings and limits: There was reportedly significant enrichment of clones that were disease-linked in matched ankylosing spondylitis synovial fluid.

Making use of molecular barcodes, quantitative 5'-RACE generated TCR beta libraries. TCRdb called the 5' RACE reads again in MiXCR, with one record for every CDR3 protein. The sample has 340,000 or so distinct CDR3 sequences; roughly 15% are singletons. This receptor was obtained from a male donor with ankylosing spondylitis or in good health (not recorded which). The J gene is TRBJ1-2, the V gene TRBV10-3; no reliable D call. The sequenced sample consisted of blood, either unsorted or a sorted T cell fraction (not recorded which). DNA for the CDR3: TGTGCCATCAGTGAGATGGGCGGGGGCTACACCTTC. Translated: CAISEMGGGYTF.